The sample holds many counts of the clone carrying this T cell receptor beta chain. The data are from a study of T-cell reconstitution after alpha-beta-depleted transplantation in children. A TCRbeta library incorporating unique molecular identifiers was prepared. MiXCR, run by TCRdb on the PCR reads, gives a single entry per CDR3 protein. The table shows more than 200,000 distinct CDR3 sequences, with around 8.9% occurring only once. This receptor was obtained from a human donor who donated a stem cell graft to a child with SCID. Sequencing used PBMCs from the stem cell graft donor, obtained from the stem cell graft.

CDR3 region: CSVEPAGQGAYNEQFF. DNA for the CDR3: TGCAGCGTTGAACCCGCCGGACAGGGTGCATACAATGAGCAGTTCTTC. The chain combines TRBV29-1 with TRBJ2-1, with 8 bases lining up with TRBD1. Germline trimming cut 2 bases from V and 4 bases from J; bases unmatched to any gene: 10. The CDR3 covers 16 residues. CDR1 SQVTM and CDR2 ANQGSEA come from the germline V gene.